One sample yielded the 16 T cell receptor beta chains listed below, sequenced in a study of shared clonotypes between healthy human individuals. Assay used: immunoSEQ multiplex PCR; TCRdb lists only in-frame clones, some missing. Among about 2.3 million clones listed, around 90% were seen once. The sequenced material came from naive CD4+ T cells from PBMCs. The subset denotes: CD45RA+ positively selected. These receptors were taken from a man aged 18-30 years in good health. Some clones in this sample may be carry-over from other donors' samples.

As regards this clone: Here the CDR3 omits its conserved ending phenylalanine or tryptophan, so a read error is the likely source. The DNA is omitted, as the CDR3 cannot be located on it reliably, and the CDR3 follows TCRdb's listing. The V call is TRBV10-3, the J call TRBJ2-7. The CDR3 has 14 residues if both end residues are counted. Germline CDR1 is ENHRY and CDR2 is SYGVKD. CDR3 region: CAISATGTGSLSLT.

As to this clone: Just one base apart from a much larger clone, this may be a read error. Other DNA variants within this sample encode the same CDR3. The chain is built from TRBV7-3 and TRBJ2-1; 13 positions agree with TRBD2. The CDR3 is 15 residues long. With V trimmed by 5 bases and J by 3 bases, 1 base remained unmatched. Germline V gene data show CDR1 as SGHTA and CDR2 as FQGTGA. This CDR3 is CASSRLAGGYNEQFF. CDR3 in DNA: TGTGCCAGCAGCCGACTAGCGGGAGGCTACAATGAGCAGTTCTTC.

This sequence joins TRBV4-1 and TRBJ2-7; TRBD2 agrees at 12 bases. Trimming at V came to 1 base and at J to 7 bases, leaving 5 bases not matched to a gene. The germline V gene has CDR1 MGHRA and CDR2 YSYEKL. This CDR3 has 15 residues. Written as DNA, the CDR3 is TGCGCCAGCAGCCAAGGACTAGCGGGAGCTGGAGAGCAGTACTTC. This codes for CASSQGLAGAGEQYF.

The chain has TRBV7-8 and TRBJ2-1; a possible D gene is TRBD2 (5 bases). CDR1 SGHVS and CDR2 FQNEAQ come from the germline V gene. Trimming took 4 bases from V and 1 from J, leaving 11 bases between them. This CDR3 region has 15 residues. The CDR3, as DNA: TGTGCCAGCAGCTCGATTCGGGGATCCTACAATGAGCAGTTCTTC. This encodes CASSSIRGSYNEQFF.

V gene TRBV30 combines with J gene TRBJ2-7; 8 bases map to TRBD2. V dropped 0 bases and J dropped 2; count of bases not matched to a gene: 6. CDR3 length: 15 amino acids. Germline V lookup: CDR1 GTSNPN, CDR2 SVGIG (reference sequence). This CDR3 is CAWSVPMRGAYEQYF. The CDR3 DNA follows: TGTGCCTGGAGTGTACCTATGCGGGGGGCCTACGAGCAGTACTTC.

V gene TRBV28 combines with J gene TRBJ2-1, with no clear D. The germline V and J ends were trimmed by 8 bases and 0 bases, with 11 bases remaining between them. CDR3 length equals 14 residues. In germline, CDR1 is MDHEN, CDR2 SYDVKM. The CDR3 here is CASSYMSSYNEQFF. Written as DNA, the CDR3 is TGTGCCAGCTCTTATATGAGCTCCTACAATGAGCAGTTCTTC. Combining the CDR3 with reference TRBV28 and TRBJ2-1 gives the whole variable domain DVKVTQSSRYLVKRTGEKVFLECVQDMDHENMFWYRQDPGLGLRLIYFSYDVKMKEKGDIPEGYSVSREKKERFSLILESASTNQTSMYLCASSYMSSYNEQFFGPGTRLTVL.

The rearrangement joins TRBV6-5 to TRBJ2-1; 9 nucleotides align to TRBD2. With V trimmed by 10 bases and J by 7 bases, 11 bases remained unmatched. The CDR3 length is 14 residues. Germline V gene sequence: CDR1 MNHEY, CDR2 SVGAGI. The CDR3 nucleotides are TGTGCCACCCAGGGCCTAGCGGGAATAAATGAGCAGTTCTTC. Its protein product is CATQGLAGINEQFF.

This clone was counted a single time. The chain combines TRBV28 with TRBJ2-1; no clear D gene. CDR1 is MDHEN and CDR2 is SYDVKM in the germline V gene. The CDR3 consists of 15 residues. V dropped 2 bases and J dropped 0 bases, with 8 bases sitting between them. CDR3 in amino acids: CASSLGIASYNEQFF. The CDR3 nucleotides read TGTGCCAGCAGTTTAGGGATCGCCTCCTACAATGAGCAGTTCTTC.

The rearrangement uses TRBV5-1 and TRBJ2-1; 8 positions match TRBD2. Trimming cost V 2 bases and J 6 bases; bases outside gene matches: 7. This CDR3 comprises 15 residues. CDR1 is SGHRS, CDR2 YFSETQ, per germline. This chain's CDR3 is CASSLAGEVFNEQFF. In DNA, the CDR3 is TGCGCCAGCAGCTTAGCGGGAGAGGTGTTCAATGAGCAGTTCTTC.

The chain joins TRBV5-4 to TRBJ2-2; 11 positions match TRBD2. CDR1 is SGHNT, CDR2 YYREEE, per germline (reference sequence). This CDR3 is 16 amino acids long. V lost 2 bases, J lost 1 base, and 1 base stayed unmatched. CDR3 loop: CASSFGLAGNTGELFF. The CDR3 DNA reads as TGTGCCAGCAGCTTTGGACTAGCGGGGAACACCGGGGAGCTGTTTTTT.

This chain uses TRBV6-1 with TRBJ2-7; D gene uncertain. This CDR3 has 15 amino acids. The V and J ends lost 5 bases and 2 bases respectively, with 16 bases between them. CDR1 and CDR2 (germline): MNHNS, SASEGT. CDR3 nucleotide sequence: TGTGCCAGCAGTCCTCGCCGGTTTCAGACCTACGAGCAGTACTTC. This encodes CASSPRRFQTYEQYF.

This clone was recorded once. Other DNA sequences in the sample encode the same CDR3. The V call is TRBV6-5, the J call TRBJ2-7; possibly TRBD2 for D (5 bases). Germline loops: CDR1 MNHEY, CDR2 SVGAGI. The CDR3 covers 14 residues. Trimming left V 0 bases short and J 2 bases short, with 8 bases between. The CDR3 sequence: CASSYSRGAYEQYF. The CDR3 bases are TGTGCCAGCAGTTACTCCCGGGGAGCCTACGAGCAGTACTTC.

The chain is built from TRBV28 and TRBJ2-1; TRBD2 matches at 14 bases. The CDR3 is 17 amino acids. V shed 5 bases, J shed 1 base, and the junction held 4 bases outside the gene matches. Germline V gene lookup returns CDR1 MDHEN and CDR2 SYDVKM. This CDR3 is CASSGRTSGRSYNEQFF. Written as DNA, the CDR3 is TGTGCCAGCAGTGGTCGGACTAGCGGGAGGTCCTACAATGAGCAGTTCTTC.

V usage is TRBV4-2 and J usage is TRBJ1-5, with D hard to call. The CDR3 is 17 residues long. Between the trimmed V and J ends, which lost 0 bases and 0 bases, there was a span of 12 bases. Germline CDR1 is LGHNA and CDR2 is YNFKEQ. CDR3 residues: CASSQDRRGYSNQPQHF. DNA of the CDR3: TGTGCCAGCAGCCAAGACCGACGCGGCTATAGCAATCAGCCCCAGCATTTT.

As regards this clone: Other DNA sequences within the sample encode an identical CDR3. This rearrangement joins TRBV5-1 to TRBJ2-5, with D possibly TRBD2 on 6 matching bases. This CDR3 has 14 residues. Trimming removed 2 bases from V and 2 bases from J, with 10 bases in between. Germline CDR1 reads SGHRS; CDR2 reads YFSETQ. The CDR3 protein is CASSFRGNQETQYF. CDR3 nucleotides: TGCGCCAGCAGCTTCCGGGGGAATCAAGAGACCCAGTACTTC.

The chain recombines TRBV18 with TRBJ2-3; D is tentatively TRBD1 or TRBD2 (5 bases each). Germline loops: CDR1 KGHSH, CDR2 LQKENI. The CDR3 covers 15 residues. V was clipped by 3 bases and J by 1 base, with 11 bases between them. The CDR3 here is CASSPWQGGTDTQYF. The CDR3 DNA reads as TGTGCCAGCTCACCGTGGCAGGGAGGCACAGATACGCAGTATTTT. The full variable domain, rest sourced from reference TRBV18 and TRBJ2-3, is NAGVMQNPRHLVRRRGQEARLRCSPMKGHSHVYWYRQLPEEGLKFMVYLQKENIIDESGMPKERFSAEFPKEGPSILRIQQVVRGDSAAYFCASSPWQGGTDTQYFGPGTRLTVL.